A single sample is the source of the 3 T cell receptor beta chains below, sequenced in a study of beta chain features in type 1 diabetes. Expressed TCRB transcripts were sequenced because the entire RNA isolate underwent reverse transcription. Clones were sequenced by immunoSEQ multiplex PCR, and TCRdb holds only the in-frame ones, with some missing. The data contain around 280,000 clones, approximately 8.1% of them seen just once; the ten biggest clones take up roughly 1%. Material: central memory CD4+ T cells from blood. These receptor sequences come from a woman between 18 and 30 years old in good health.

The chain uses TRBV5-1 and TRBJ2-7; no clear D. Per germline, CDR1 SGHRS and CDR2 YFSETQ. The CDR3 spans 12 residues. Trimming pared 0 bases from V and 8 bases from J, leaving 9 bases between. CDR3 sequence reads: CASSLDLNQQYF. The CDR3 DNA reads TGCGCCAGCAGCTTGGATCTCAACCAGCAGTACTTC. Based on the CDR3 plus reference TRBV5-1 and TRBJ2-7, the full variable domain is KAGVTQTPRYLIKTRGQQVTLSCSPISGHRSVSWYQQTPGQGLQFLFEYFSETQRNKGNFPGRFSGRQFSNSRSEMNVSTLELGDSALYLCASSLDLNQQYFGPGTRLTVT.

CDR3 region: CASSSRGGVAINEQFF. CDR3 nucleotide sequence: TGTGCCAGCAGCTCTAGGGGCGGGGTAGCAATCAATGAGCAGTTCTTC. The chain combines TRBV7-8 with TRBJ2-1; a weak D match, TRBD2 (6 bases). Germline CDR1 and CDR2: SGHVS and FQNEAQ. This CDR3 is 16 amino acids long. The germline V and J ends were trimmed by 4 bases and 6 bases, with 19 bases remaining between them.

The chain joins TRBV5-4 to TRBJ2-7; no firm D call. The CDR3 totals 16 residues. Trimming left V 0 bases short and J 7 bases short, with 20 bases between. Germline loops: CDR1 SGHNT, CDR2 YYREEE (reference sequence). CDR3 amino acids: CASSLVSLASLGEQYF. CDR3 nucleotide sequence: TGTGCCAGCAGCTTGGTATCCCTGGCCTCTCTTGGGGAGCAGTACTTC.